Presented here are 8 T cell receptor beta chains from one specimen sequenced in a study of T cell changes during pregnancy in multiple sclerosis. Data came from immunoSEQ multiplex PCR; TCRdb stores just in-frame clones and leaves some out. The sample has around 100,000 clones; around 93% are singletons. The source material was peripheral blood, sampled after pregnancy. These receptors were taken from a female donor with multiple sclerosis, enrolled in a pregnancy study.

This chain uses TRBV28 with TRBJ1-3; 8 bases line up with TRBD1. The CDR3 is 16 amino acids. The germline gives CDR1 MDHEN, CDR2 SYDVKM. Germline trimming cut 5 bases from V and 2 bases from J; bases unmatched to any gene: 8. CDR3 coding DNA: TGTGCCAGCAGTGCCAGGACAGGGCAGGCTGGAAACACCATATATTTT. Translation: CASSARTGQAGNTIYF.

V usage is TRBV19 and J usage is TRBJ2-3, with D possibly TRBD2 on 5 matching bases. V gave up 7 bases and J gave up 2 bases, with 10 bases separating them. The CDR3 loop spans 13 amino acids. In germline, CDR1 is LNHDA, CDR2 SQIVND (reference sequence). The CDR3 loop is CASKAAYTDTQYF. The CDR3 coding sequence is TGTGCCAGTAAAGCGGCGTACACAGATACGCAGTATTTT.

This chain connects TRBV19 to TRBJ2-6, with unresolved D. V gave up 6 bases and J gave up 0 bases, with 9 bases separating them. The CDR3 consists of 15 residues. Germline CDR1 LNHDA, CDR2 SQIVND (reference sequence). The CDR3 DNA reads as TGTGCCAGTAGCGCTACTTACTCTGGGGCCAACGTCCTGACTTTC. Its protein is CASSATYSGANVLTF. Complete variable domain (other parts from reference TRBV19 and TRBJ2-6): DGGITQSPKYLFRKEGQNVTLSCEQNLNHDAMYWYRQDPGQGLRLIYYSQIVNDFQKGDIAEGYSVSREKKESFPLTVTSAQKNPTAFYLCASSATYSGANVLTFGAGSRLTVL.

This CDR3 reads CASSHGQGKLVSTEAFF. The DNA of the CDR3 is TGTGCCAGCAGCCACGGACAGGGCAAACTTGTCAGCACTGAAGCTTTCTTT. The rearrangement joins TRBV5-4 to TRBJ1-1; 8 positions agree with TRBD1. The germline CDR1 and CDR2 sequences are SGHNT and YYREEE (reference sequence). This CDR3 contains 17 residues. Germline trimming cut 4 bases from V and 4 bases from J; bases unmatched to any gene: 15.

The rearrangement joins TRBV9 to TRBJ2-1; 11 bases match TRBD2. Germline V CDR1 and CDR2: SGDLS, YYNGEE. With 0 bases clipped from V and 4 bases from J, the junction kept 0 bases outside the gene matches. This CDR3 region has 15 residues. CDR3 DNA sequence: TGTGCCAGCAGCGTAGGACTAGCGGGGTACAATGAGCAGTTCTTC. It is translated as CASSVGLAGYNEQFF. The whole variable domain, filled in from reference TRBV9 and TRBJ2-1, reads DSGVTQTPKHLITATGQRVTLRCSPRSGDLSVYWYQQSLDQGLQFLIQYYNGEERAKGNILERFSAQQFPDLHSELNLSSLELGDSALYFCASSVGLAGYNEQFFGPGTRLTVL.

The rearrangement links TRBV7-9 to TRBJ1-5; no definite D call. Germline V lookup: CDR1 SEHNR, CDR2 FQNEAQ (reference sequence). V was shortened by 2 bases and J by 4 bases, with 6 bases between the two germline ends. This CDR3 comprises 13 residues. CDR3 region: CASSLTSNQPQHF. As DNA, the CDR3 is TGTGCCAGCAGCTTAACATCGAATCAGCCCCAGCATTTT.

This chain joins TRBV5-4 and TRBJ2-1; 12 bases line up with TRBD2. CDR1 and CDR2 from the germline V gene are SGHNT and YYREEE (reference sequence). V was clipped by 2 bases and J by 7 bases; unmatched bases: 7. The CDR3 runs to 16 residues. The CDR3 DNA reads as TGTGCCAGCAGCTTTCAACTAGCGGGGGGCGGGAATGAGCAGTTCTTC. Translated: CASSFQLAGGGNEQFF.

The J gene is TRBJ1-5, the V gene TRBV19; perhaps TRBD1 as D (5 bases). The CDR3 loop spans 16 amino acids. Germline V gene sequence: CDR1 LNHDA, CDR2 SQIVND (reference sequence). The V gene lost 7 bases and the J gene lost 3 bases, with 19 bases spanning the gap. The CDR3 region is CASMEGRRGINQPQHF. The DNA for the CDR3 is TGTGCCAGTATGGAAGGTAGACGGGGGATCAATCAGCCCCAGCATTTT.